Each of the 18 T cell receptor beta chains below was sequenced from the same sample in a study of blood T cells in healthy people across ages. Primed by a sample-barcoded 5' primer and a J-beta primer mix, a second PCR proceeded for about 6 to 12 cycles. TCRdb independently ran MiXCR on the 5' RACE reads; one entry per CDR3 protein. This table has some 700,000 distinct CDR3 sequences, roughly 43% appearing once. Sequencing was carried out using blood. These TCRs come from a woman in her sixties in good health.

This clonotype has a single count. The chain links TRBV28 to TRBJ2-7; 7 bases match TRBD2. The V gene's germline CDR1 is MDHEN and CDR2 SYDVKM. V lost 5 bases to trimming and J lost 7 bases; unmatched junction nucleotides: 14. CDR3 length: 15 amino acids. The CDR3 DNA follows: TGTGCCAGCAGTCCAGCGGGAAACGCCTACAATGAGCAGTACTTC. As protein: CASSPAGNAYNEQYF.

This clonotype was counted a single time. The CDR3 nucleotides are TGTGCCAGCAGGGTCCCCCGACAGTATTACAATGAGCAGTTCTTC. Translating gives CASRVPRQYYNEQFF. The J gene is TRBJ2-1, the V gene TRBV7-9; a possible D gene is TRBD1 (5 bases). The germline gives CDR1 SEHNR, CDR2 FQNEAQ (reference sequence). This CDR3 has 15 residues. With 6 bases removed from V and 4 bases from J, the gap between germline ends came to 16 bases.

The gene calls are TRBV6-2 or TRBV6-3 and TRBJ2-5, with 8 nucleotides matching TRBD2. The CDR3 is 14 residues long. J lost 11 bases, V lost 5 bases, and 13 bases had no gene match. Germline lookup yields CDR1 MNHEY and CDR2 SVGEGT. The CDR3 loop is CASSTSGPYNEQYF. In nucleotides, the CDR3 is TGTGCCAGCAGTACTAGCGGACCCTACAATGAGCAGTACTTC.

This clonotype was counted ten times or more. CDR3 in amino acids: CASSQGAVHSTDTQYF. As DNA, the CDR3 is TGCGCCAGCAGCCAGGGCGCGGTTCATAGCACAGATACGCAGTATTTT. The rearrangement uses TRBV4-1 and TRBJ2-3; no definite D call. CDR1 is MGHRA and CDR2 is YSYEKL in the germline V gene. The ends were cut back, 3 bases at V and 0 bases at J, with 13 bases in the middle. This CDR3 region has 16 residues.

This clonotype has a handful of counts. This chain links TRBV7-6 with TRBJ2-1; perhaps TRBD2 as D (5 bases). Germline lookup yields CDR1 SGHVS and CDR2 FNYEAQ. This CDR3 spans 13 amino acids. Trimming took off 3 bases at V and 9 bases at J, with 12 bases between the two ends. The CDR3, as DNA: TGTGCCAGCAGCTTGGAGGTTTCACTTGAGCAGTTCTTC. As protein: CASSLEVSLEQFF. Full variable domain (remainder filled in from reference TRBV7-6 and TRBJ2-1): GAGVSQSPRYKVTKRGQDVALRCDPISGHVSLYWYRQALGQGPEFLTYFNYEAQQDKSGLPNDRFSAERPEGSISTLTIQRTEQRDSAMYRCASSLEVSLEQFFGPGTRLTVL.

This clonotype was found a few times. This chain uses TRBV12-3 or TRBV12-4 with TRBJ2-5; TRBD2 is a possible D gene (7 bases). This CDR3 is built from 16 residues. Trimming took 5 bases from V and 3 from J, leaving 19 bases between them. The CDR3 spells CASSPARGGGKETQYF. CDR3 nucleotide sequence: TGTGCCAGCAGTCCCGCCCGGGGAGGGGGGAAAGAGACCCAGTACTTC.

A remark on this clonotype: A much more abundant neighbour one base away suggests this may be a read error. The chain employs TRBV24-1 and TRBJ2-7, with TRBD1 identical over 7 bases. V dropped 4 bases and J dropped 7; count of bases not matched to a gene: 12. This CDR3 is 15 amino acids long. CDR1 and CDR2 from the germline V gene are KGHDR and SFDVKD. The chain's CDR3 is CATSEWDRSYNEQYF. The CDR3 bases are TGTGCCACCAGTGAATGGGACAGATCCTACAATGAGCAGTACTTC.

This clonotype was observed many times. The DNA for the CDR3 is TGTGCCATCAAGGCCCAGTACGAGCAGTACTTC. It encodes CAIKAQYEQYF. The chain joins TRBV10-3 to TRBJ2-7; no definite D call. The V gene's germline CDR1 is ENHRY and CDR2 SYGVKD. The CDR3 contains 11 residues. V shed 7 bases and J shed 4 bases, with 8 bases lying between them.

This chain connects TRBV6-1 to TRBJ1-5; maybe TRBD1 (6 bases). The CDR3 totals 13 residues. V was trimmed by 6 bases and J by 6 bases, leaving 12 bases between them. Per germline, CDR1 MNHNS and CDR2 SASEGT. CDR3 loop: CASRSGVVQPQHF. CDR3 coding DNA: TGTGCCAGCAGGTCAGGGGTGGTTCAGCCCCAGCATTTT.

The sample holds many counts of this clonotype. V and J are TRBV29-1 and TRBJ1-4, with 10 positions matching TRBD1. Germline V gene data show CDR1 as SQVTM and CDR2 as ANQGSEA. CDR3 size: 14 residues. V dropped 4 bases and J dropped 6; count of bases not matched to a gene: 5. CDR3 sequence: CSVAPGQGDEKLFF. The CDR3 DNA is TGCAGCGTTGCGCCAGGACAGGGGGATGAAAAACTGTTTTTT.

In its sample, this clonotype was seen a few times. The chain recombines TRBV29-1 with TRBJ2-7, with 10 bases that match TRBD1. CDR3 length equals 15 residues. V lost 0 bases, J lost 3 bases, and 5 bases stayed unmatched. The germline V gene has CDR1 SQVTM and CDR2 ANQGSEA. The CDR3 DNA sequence: TGCAGCGTTGAAGACAGACAGGGGGCCCACTACGAGCAGTACTTC. It encodes CSVEDRQGAHYEQYF.

The chain couples TRBV15 to TRBJ2-5; D perhaps matches TRBD2 (5 bases). The last part of the DNA fits TRBJ2-7 better; the J call may be wrong. The CDR3 totals 16 residues. The germline V gene has CDR1 LNHNV and CDR2 YYDKDF (reference sequence). Written as DNA, the CDR3 is TGTGCCACCAGCAGAGAGGATCAGCAGGAGGTTTACGAGCAGTACTTC. This translates into CATSREDQQEVYEQYF.

This clonotype was seen a handful of times. J is TRBJ2-1 and V is TRBV7-9; D possibly corresponds to TRBD1 (5 bases). CDR1 and CDR2 (germline): SEHNR, FQNEAQ (reference sequence). V lost 4 bases and J lost 1, with 14 bases in between. The CDR3 is made up of 16 amino acids. Here the CDR3 reads CASSSTGTSSYNEQFF. DNA of the CDR3: TGTGCCAGCAGCTCTACAGGCACTTCTTCCTACAATGAGCAGTTCTTC.

The genes are TRBV10-2 and TRBJ2-7; 7 bases agree with TRBD2. This CDR3 is 13 amino acids long. From germline, CDR1 is WSHSY and CDR2 SAAADI. The V and J ends lost 10 bases and 7 bases, in that order; junction bases with no gene match: 13. The CDR3 reads CAISGTTANEQYF. The CDR3 nucleotides read TGCGCCATATCCGGGACTACCGCCAATGAGCAGTACTTC.

The rearrangement links TRBV7-2 to TRBJ1-4; the D is unclear. The CDR3 is 15 amino acids. Germline V gives CDR1 SGHTA, CDR2 FQGNSA. With 4 bases removed from V and 3 bases from J, the gap between germline ends came to 12 bases. The CDR3 nucleotides are TGTGCCAGCAGCTCAACAAATTCGCCTAATGAAAAACTGTTTTTT. Translating gives CASSSTNSPNEKLFF.

This clonotype was recorded a few times. The rearrangement uses TRBV6-6 and TRBJ2-7; 11 nucleotides match TRBD2. The V and J ends lost 6 bases and 6 bases, in that order; junction bases with no gene match: 10. The CDR3 length is 15 residues. CDR1 and CDR2 (germline): MNHNY, SVGAGI (reference sequence). DNA for the CDR3: TGTGCCAGCAGCCCCGATATAGCGGGAGGGCGCGAGCAGTACTTC. Residues: CASSPDIAGGREQYF.

The chain combines TRBV20-1 with TRBJ2-3; 13 nucleotides match TRBD2. The CDR3 totals 15 residues. V shed 3 bases and J 2 bases; nucleotides not matched to a gene: 2. Looked up from germline, CDR1 is DFQATT and CDR2 is SNEGSKA (reference sequence). The CDR3 reads CSARGLAGYTDTQYF. In nucleotides, the CDR3 is TGCAGTGCTAGGGGACTAGCGGGGTACACAGATACGCAGTATTTT.

The chain recombines TRBV20-1 with TRBJ2-1, with D maybe TRBD1 (5 bases). Germline CDR1 is DFQATT and CDR2 is SNEGSKA (reference sequence). The V end was cut by 2 bases, the J end by 0 bases, with 17 bases between. This CDR3 contains 17 residues. CDR3 residues: CSARKGSPVNSYNEQFF. CDR3 bases: TGCAGTGCTAGAAAGGGGTCGCCAGTTAACTCCTACAATGAGCAGTTCTTC.